The present T cell receptor (beta chain) was sequenced within a study of a mutant IDH1 vaccine in newly diagnosed glioma. Study-wide points: Top-clonotype changes in peripheral T cells seemed unrelated to pseudoprogression.

The protocol was immunoSEQ multiplex PCR, while the TCRdb copy is restricted to in-frame clones and leaves out a portion. The repertoire has over 55,000 clones, 81% of them found once; the top ten carry about 8.8%. The time point was: week 23, last vaccination. Alongside topical imiquimod, each dose of vaccine comprised 300 ug of mutant IDH1 20-mer peptide. New WHO grade 3 or 4 IDH1-mutant, ATRX-lost astrocytomas were present in all donors. To note about this clone: The target antigen is unknown.

The CDR3 consists of 13 residues. CDR1 SGDLS and CDR2 YYNGEE come from the germline V gene. V was shortened by 7 bases and J by 1 base, with 11 bases between the two germline ends. The material was PBMCs, obtained from a glioma patient whose treatment included an IDH1 peptide vaccine. The receptor was derived from a woman aged 40 to 50 with glioma. Some clones in this sample may be carry-over from other donors' samples. The chain recombines TRBV9 with TRBJ1-1; D is uncertain. Here the CDR3 DNA reads TGTGCCAGCGGACGCCCTGAGAACACTGAAGCTTTCTTT. It encodes CASGRPENTEAFF.